The 14 T cell receptor beta chains in this list originate from one sample, sequenced in a study of control samples from healthy donors and cancer patients. Only in-frame clones appear in the TCRdb table, and some are missing; sequencing was by immunoSEQ multiplex PCR. The sample carries about 79,000 clones, under 95% recorded once. The sequencing sample was made of PBMCs. The origin of the receptors is a middle-aged woman with lung cancer.

The gene calls are TRBV5-1 and TRBJ2-7; D ambiguous. Per the germline V gene, CDR1 is SGHRS and CDR2 is YFSETQ. The CDR3 consists of 13 residues. Trimming pared 5 bases from V and 1 base from J, leaving 10 bases between. As DNA, the CDR3 is TGCGCCAGCAGGGCTTCGGCGTCCTACGAGCAGTACTTC. Translation: CASRASASYEQYF.

This rearrangement joins TRBV7-9 to TRBJ1-4; maybe TRBD1 (6 bases). Between the trimmed V and J ends, which lost 5 bases and 4 bases, there was a span of 14 bases. Germline values: CDR1 SEHNR, CDR2 FQNEAQ (reference sequence). The CDR3 is 15 residues long. In nucleotides, the CDR3 is TGTGCCAGCAGCCTGACGACAGGTTTTAATGAAAAACTGTTTTTT. Residues: CASSLTTGFNEKLFF.

The chain joins TRBV6-1 to TRBJ2-7; D is possibly TRBD2 (6 bases). V lost 2 bases and J lost 6, with 11 bases in between. The V gene's germline CDR1 is MNHNS and CDR2 SASEGT. This CDR3 spans 13 amino acids. CDR3: CASSEWGGAEQYF. In nucleotides, the CDR3 is TGTGCCAGCAGTGAATGGGGCGGGGCCGAGCAGTACTTC.

The chain joins TRBV7-6 to TRBJ2-7; D possibly uses TRBD1 or TRBD2 (6 bases each). Trimming pared 5 bases from V and 1 base from J, leaving 15 bases between. Germline V CDR1 and CDR2: SGHVS, FNYEAQ. The CDR3 is 15 amino acids. The CDR3 nucleotides are TGTGCCAGCAGCGAACAGGGTCTAGCGTCCTACGAGCAGTACTTC. Residues: CASSEQGLASYEQYF.

The chain links TRBV5-1 to TRBJ2-1; D uncertain. The CDR3 covers 13 residues. CDR1 SGHRS and CDR2 YFSETQ come from the germline V gene. V lost 0 bases to trimming and J lost 11 bases, with 12 bases between them. The CDR3 protein is CASSLEGFNQQFF. As DNA, the CDR3 is TGCGCCAGCAGCTTGGAAGGATTTAACCAGCAGTTCTTC.

V gene TRBV2 combines with J gene TRBJ2-7, with 7 bases aligning to TRBD1. The trim removed 4 bases at V and 8 bases at J, leaving 8 bases unmatched. The CDR3 runs 13 residues. Germline V CDR1 and CDR2: SNHLY, FYNNEI. The CDR3 bases are TGTGCCAGCAGTGTGGGACAGACGTCCAAGCAGTACTTC. It yields the protein CASSVGQTSKQYF.

This rearrangement joins TRBV4-2 to TRBJ2-1, with 9 bases lining up with TRBD2. The ends lost 4 bases at V and 4 bases at J; junction bases unmatched: 5. Germline V gene lookup returns CDR1 LGHNA and CDR2 YNFKEQ. The CDR3 has 15 amino acids. The CDR3, as DNA: TGTGCCAGCAGCCCGCCCGCGGGGGGGTACAATGAGCAGTTCTTC. Its translation is CASSPPAGGYNEQFF.

The J gene is TRBJ1-1, the V gene TRBV6-8; D unresolved. The CDR3 extends over 19 amino acids. Between the trimmed V and J ends, which lost 2 bases and 4 bases, there was a span of 26 bases. The germline V gene encodes CDR1 MNHGY and CDR2 SAAAGT. In DNA, the CDR3 is TGTGCCAGCAGTTACCGTAGATACACTGGCGATGATGGGATCACTGAAGCTTTCTTT. Translation gives CASSYRRYTGDDGITEAFF.

As DNA, the CDR3 is TGTGCCAGCAGCCCCGGGACATCGAACACCGGGGAGCTGTTTTTT. As protein: CASSPGTSNTGELFF. The chain has TRBV11-3 and TRBJ2-2, with D possibly being TRBD1 (6 bases). V gave up 5 bases and J gave up 0 bases, with 10 bases separating them. The CDR3 has 15 residues. Germline V CDR1 and CDR2: SGHNT, YENEEA.

V and J are TRBV10-3 and TRBJ2-6; possibly TRBD1 for D (6 bases). The germline gives CDR1 ENHRY, CDR2 SYGVKD. The CDR3 has 13 residues. The V end lost 7 bases, the J end lost 2 bases, and 6 bases lay between the germline ends. The CDR3 sequence is CAITGAGANVLTF. Here the CDR3 DNA reads TGTGCCATCACAGGGGCTGGGGCCAACGTCCTGACTTTC.

This clone has a handful of counts. The rearrangement joins TRBV23-1 to TRBJ1-1, with unresolved D. TRBV23-1 is an ORF; its function is uncertain. Trimming stripped 2 bases from V and 7 bases from J, with 11 bases between. This CDR3 spans 13 amino acids. The CDR3 nucleotides read TGCGCCAGCAGTCAAGCCCCGGTCGGTGAAGCTTTCTTT. It yields the protein CASSQAPVGEAFF.

As regards this clone: Additional DNA sequences in this sample encode the identical CDR3. V and J are TRBV3-1 (or the pseudogene TRBV3-2) and TRBJ2-1; 10 nucleotides align to TRBD2. CDR1 is LGHDT, CDR2 YNNKEL, per germline (reference sequence). This CDR3 contains 16 residues. Trimming took 4 bases from V and 2 from J; bases not matched to a gene: 5. CDR3 region: CASSPRTSGPYNEQFF. Here the CDR3 DNA reads TGTGCCAGCAGCCCCCGGACTAGCGGACCCTACAATGAGCAGTTCTTC.

The chain joins TRBV5-1 to TRBJ2-5; 11 positions match TRBD2. Germline trimming cut 4 bases from V and 5 bases from J; bases unmatched to any gene: 4. The CDR3 length is 14 residues. Germline values: CDR1 SGHRS, CDR2 YFSETQ. The CDR3 bases are TGCGCCAGCAGCCTATGGACTAGCGGGGAGACCCAGTACTTC. Its translation: CASSLWTSGETQYF.

This chain joins TRBV6-6 and TRBJ1-4; perhaps TRBD1 as D (5 bases). This CDR3 has 12 amino acids. Germline V gives CDR1 MNHNY, CDR2 SVGAGI (reference sequence). V shed 2 bases and J shed 11 bases, with 9 bases lying between them. CDR3 sequence: CASSYGRDKLFF. DNA for the CDR3: TGTGCCAGCAGTTACGGGAGGGACAAACTGTTTTTT.